This T cell receptor (beta chain) was documented in a study of PD-L1 blockade in urothelial cancer. The germline gives CDR1 KGHSH, CDR2 LQKENI. The V end was cut by 3 bases, the J end by 1 base, with 16 bases between. This CDR3 contains 16 residues. Sequencing used immunoSEQ multiplex PCR; TCRdb keeps in-frame clones, though not all of them. Among about 110,000 clones, approximately 90% were seen once, and the ten largest hold around 4%. Time point in this sample: peripheral blood 6 weeks after treatment start. The chain recombines TRBV18 with TRBJ2-7; TRBD1 is a possible D gene (6 bases). The source material was PBMCs, sampled around atezolizumab (anti-PD-L1) treatment. The clonotype comes from a man between 60 and 70 years old with urothelial cancer. CDR3 coding DNA: TGTGCCAGCTCACCCCGAACCGGGACATTGTCCTACGAGCAGTACTTC. Encoded protein: CASSPRTGTLSYEQYF.